This is a list of T cell receptor beta chains from one sample in a study of OX40 agonist ivuxolimab in advanced cancers. Produced via immunoSEQ multiplex PCR; TCRdb's table is partial and in-frame only. The repertoire has 30,000 to 40,000 clones, 84% of them found once; the top ten carry 15% to 20%. This material consisted of CD4+ or CD8+ T cells sorted from blood, taken in a trial of the OX40 agonist ivuxolimab. The receptors stem from an adult with an advanced solid tumor such as melanoma, head and neck, liver or kidney cancer. Each CDR3 is given with its conserved first and last residue. A D gene is named only where the DNA matches it firmly. Clone size is stated in some rows and not others, as once, few, many or a class when expanded.

TRBV28	.	.	TRBJ2-3	TGTGCCAGCAGTTTACTGGGCCCGTGGGATACGCAGTATTTT	CASSLLGPWDTQYF
TRBV19	.	few	TRBJ1-1	TGTGCCAGTAGGGTCAGTTCTTACACTGAAGCTTTCTTT	CASRVSSYTEAFF
TRBV11-2	.	few	TRBJ1-1	TGTGCCAGCAGCCCCGTCGGCAACACTGAAGCTTTCTTT	CASSPVGNTEAFF
TRBV2	TRBD1	.	TRBJ2-1	TGTGCCTGCCCCCGGACAGGGGGGGACAATGAGCAGTTCTTC	CACPRTGGDNEQFF
TRBV5-1	.	.	TRBJ2-2	TGCGCCAGCATCCCCCCGAACACCGGGGAGCTGTTTTTT	CASIPPNTGELFF
TRBV13	TRBD1	.	TRBJ1-1	TGTGCCAGCAGCCCACAGGGGAGTGAAGCTTTCTTT	CASSPQGSEAFF
TRBV19	.	.	TRBJ1-1	TGTGCCAGTAGAACAGAGGTGGGAGCTTTCTTT	CASRTEVGAFF
TRBV9	.	.	TRBJ2-7	TGTGCCAGCAGCGTAGCCGGAGCCCCCATCTACGAGCAGTACTTC	CASSVAGAPIYEQYF
TRBV4-3	TRBD1	.	TRBJ1-3	TGCGCCAGCAGCCAAGATCAGGCAGGGACAGGGTCCCTTGACGGAAACACCATATATTTT	CASSQDQAGTGSLDGNTIYF
TRBV7-8	TRBD2	.	TRBJ2-2	TGTGCCAGCAGCCCCGGGACTAGCGGGAGGGGCGGGGAGCTGTTTTTT	CASSPGTSGRGGELFF
TRBV19	.	.	TRBJ2-1	TGTGCCACCTCGAAGGGGGGGCACAAGAGCTCCTACAATGAGCAGTTCTTC	CATSKGGHKSSYNEQFF
TRBV5-6	TRBD2	once	TRBJ2-5	TGTGCCAGCGTCGAGCGGGGGTACCAAGAGACCCAGTACTTC	CASVERGYQETQYF
TRBV19	.	.	TRBJ1-1	TGTGCCAGTACTTGGGGCGGGCTGAACACTGAAGCTTTCTTT	CASTWGGLNTEAFF
TRBV2	.	.	TRBJ2-7	TGTGCCAGCAAGGGGTACGAGCAGTACTTC	CASKGYEQYF
TRBV7-9	.	.	TRBJ1-3	TGTGCCAGCAGCACCCACGTGGACACCATATATTTT	CASSTHVDTIYF
TRBV4-1	.	.	TRBJ1-2	TGCGCCAGCAGCCCATGGCAGCGACCTCATGGCTACACCTTC	CASSPWQRPHGYTF
TRBV4-3	.	.	TRBJ2-5	TGCGCCAGCAGCCAAGATCTGGACAACCAAGAGACCCAGTACTTC	CASSQDLDNQETQYF
TRBV4-2	TRBD2	.	TRBJ2-7	TGTGCCAGCAGCCCGAACACCAGACTAGCGGGAATCTACGAGCAGTACTTC	CASSPNTRLAGIYEQYF
TRBV28	.	.	TRBJ1-1	TGTGCCAGCTGGAGGGCAGGACTAATGAACACTGAAGCTTTCTTT	CASWRAGLMNTEAFF
TRBV5-8	.	.	TRBJ2-7	TGTGCCAGCAGCCGCAGCGCCTACGAGCAGTACTTC	CASSRSAYEQYF
TRBV10-2	TRBD1	.	TRBJ1-2	TGCGCCAGCAGTGCCTCGACAGGGGGAAACTATGGCTACACCTTC	CASSASTGGNYGYTF
TRBV6-6	TRBD1	.	TRBJ1-6	TGTGCCAGCAGTGCCGGGACAGGGCTCTCACCCCTCCACTTT	CASSAGTGLSPLHF
TRBV19	.	.	TRBJ1-5	TGTGCCAGTCCTAGGGGTTGGGGGCCCCATCAGCCCCAGCATTTT	CASPRGWGPHQPQHF
TRBV2	TRBD1	medium-sized	TRBJ2-2	TGTGCCAGCAGTGAAAGGTCAAGGGGGCTAAGCGGGGAGCTGTTTTTT	CASSERSRGLSGELFF
TRBV6-5	TRBD1	.	TRBJ2-7	TGTGCCAGCAGACCGGGACAGGGTAGCGAGCAGTACTTC	CASRPGQGSEQYF
TRBV9	.	.	TRBJ1-1	TGTGCCAGCAGCGTTTACGGGCAAGTCCCTGAAGCTTTCTTT	CASSVYGQVPEAFF
TRBV27	TRBD1	once	TRBJ1-2	TGTGCCAGCAGTTTGGACAGGGCCAACTATGGCTACACCTTC	CASSLDRANYGYTF
TRBV4-1	.	.	TRBJ2-1	TGCGCCAGCAGCCAAGTCGGCGGGGGCACTCACAATGAGCAGTTCTTC	CASSQVGGGTHNEQFF
TRBV6-5	.	.	TRBJ1-2	TGTGCCAGCAGTTACTCGGCTCTGTATGGCTACACCTTC	CASSYSALYGYTF